A single sample gave rise to the 32 T cell receptor beta chains below, sequenced in a study of T cells in Graves' hyperthyroidism and ophthalmopathy (dated by TCRdb to between 2018 and 2021). Library creation used multiplex PCR. Instrument used: Illumina HiSeq 2000. The TCR beta CDR3 regions were amplified from the RNA transcripts. A first-round RT-PCR of the TCR CDR3 used the HTBI primer set with the Qiagen OneStep RT-PCR kit. Clones were called with MiXCR by TCRdb after fastp trimmed the public reads at Q25, and only in-frame beta chains were retained. Every entry covers one CDR3 protein and lists the most common genes and DNA from its rows. For this sample the table gives 300,000 to 450,000 distinct CDR3 sequences, of which approximately 12% were detected only once. The top ten constitute less than 25% of the sample. Sequencing was performed on blood. The receptors originated from a man aged 25-45 years with Graves' hyperthyroidism that later progressed to Graves' ophthalmopathy.

This clonotype is labeled medium-sized. The V call is TRBV7-2, the J call TRBJ2-1; no clear D gene. Trimming took 1 base from V and 5 from J, leaving 12 bases between them. Germline values: CDR1 SGHTA, CDR2 FQGNSA. This CDR3 has 15 amino acids. The CDR3 spells CASSLVSGRNNEQFF. CDR3 sequence (DNA): TGTGCCAGCAGCTTAGTTTCAGGCAGAAACAATGAGCAGTTCTTC.

This clonotype turned up a few times. The chain has TRBV10-2 and TRBJ1-1; D perhaps matches TRBD1 (6 bases). V lost 7 bases and J lost 1, with 13 bases in between. CDR1 is WSHSY and CDR2 is SAAADI in the germline V gene. This CDR3 has 14 amino acids. CDR3 residues: CASKRQARNTEAFF. The CDR3 coding sequence is TGCGCCAGCAAGCGACAGGCCCGGAACACTGAAGCTTTCTTT.

This clonotype came up many times. The rearrangement uses TRBV24-1 and TRBJ2-5; D unclear. Germline V gene sequence: CDR1 KGHDR, CDR2 SFDVKD. This CDR3 is built from 15 residues. The ends were cut back, 4 bases at V and 0 bases at J, with 11 bases in the middle. CDR3 nucleotides: TGTGCCACCAGTGACTACGGGCAGAACCAAGAGACCCAGTACTTC. Protein sequence: CATSDYGQNQETQYF.

This clonotype was seen many times. This chain links TRBV5-1 with TRBJ1-1, with D maybe TRBD1 (6 bases). This CDR3 has 17 residues. V lost 0 bases and J lost 2, with 17 bases in between. The V gene's germline CDR1 is SGHRS and CDR2 YFSETQ. CDR3 sequence: CASSLVGLTGANTEAFF. DNA for the CDR3: TGCGCCAGCAGCTTGGTGGGACTGACAGGAGCAAACACTGAAGCTTTCTTT.

This clonotype was picked up many times. The V call is TRBV11-2, the J call TRBJ2-1, with 10 nucleotides matching TRBD2. Germline loops: CDR1 SGHAT, CDR2 FQNNGV. The V gene end was trimmed by 6 bases and the J gene end by 4 bases; junction bases not matched to a gene: 6. The CDR3 consists of 15 residues. In DNA, the CDR3 is TGTGCCAGCAGACCTAGCGGGGGTTTTTACAATGAGCAGTTCTTC. This codes for CASRPSGGFYNEQFF. The full variable domain, its missing parts supplied by reference TRBV11-2 and TRBJ2-1, is EAGVAQSPRYKIIEKRQSVAFWCNPISGHATLYWYQQILGQGPKLLIQFQNNGVVDDSQLPKDRFSAERLKGVDSTLKIQPAKLEDSAVYLCASRPSGGFYNEQFFGPGTRLTVL.

This clonotype occurred many times. J is TRBJ1-5 and V is TRBV6-1; D unresolved. The CDR3 contains 13 residues. Germline V gives CDR1 MNHNS, CDR2 SASEGT. V shed 5 bases and J shed 2 bases, with 7 bases lying between them. DNA of the CDR3: TGTGCCAGCAGTAAGGCCGGCAATCAGCCCCAGCATTTT. It translates to CASSKAGNQPQHF.

This clonotype has more than one count but fewer than ten. The chain combines TRBV4-1 with TRBJ1-1, with TRBD1 identical over 8 bases. J lost 3 bases, V lost 1 base, and 7 bases had no gene match. This CDR3 is built from 16 residues. Per the germline V gene, CDR1 is MGHRA and CDR2 is YSYEKL. As DNA, the CDR3 is TGCGCCAGCAGCCAAGGCACAGGGGGACGGCACACTGAAGCTTTCTTT. It codes for CASSQGTGGRHTEAFF.

This clonotype was seen more than once but under ten times. V and J are TRBV27 and TRBJ2-5; TRBD2 is a possible D gene (5 bases). Trimming pared 2 bases from V and 5 bases from J, leaving 9 bases between. This CDR3 has 13 residues. Looked up from germline, CDR1 is MNHEY and CDR2 is SMNVEV (reference sequence). The CDR3 sequence: CASSLGLLETQYF. CDR3 sequence (DNA): TGTGCCAGCAGTTTAGGACTGTTGGAGACCCAGTACTTC.

In its sample, this clonotype was seen many times. The gene calls are TRBV28 and TRBJ2-5; TRBD2 aligns across 9 bases. Germline CDR1 is MDHEN and CDR2 is SYDVKM. This CDR3 is built from 16 residues. Trimming took 1 base from V and 5 from J; bases not matched to a gene: 8. The CDR3 nucleotides are TGTGCCAGCAGTTTATCCGGCGGGGGGGCGGGTGAGACCCAGTACTTC. Its protein product is CASSLSGGGAGETQYF.

This clonotype was found many times. The chain links TRBV7-7 to TRBJ2-3, with TRBD1 matching over 9 bases. Germline CDR1 reads SSHAT; CDR2 reads FNYEAQ (reference sequence). After removal of 5 bases from V and 5 bases from J, the junction contained 5 bases not matched to a gene. The CDR3 sequence is 14 residues long. In DNA, the CDR3 is TGTGCCAGCAGCCTGGGACAGGGAGGAGATACGCAGTATTTT. Amino acid sequence: CASSLGQGGDTQYF.

This clonotype has ten or more counts. The chain joins TRBV2 to TRBJ2-3; D gene ambiguous. The CDR3 is made up of 15 amino acids. Trimming took 2 bases from V and 0 from J, leaving 9 bases between them. CDR1 SNHLY and CDR2 FYNNEI come from the germline V gene. The chain's CDR3 is CASSEFRPSTDTQYF. DNA of the CDR3: TGTGCCAGCAGTGAATTTCGACCTAGCACAGATACGCAGTATTTT.

This clonotype showed up many times. J is TRBJ1-5 and V is TRBV18; D unclear. Trimming removed 6 bases at V and 1 base at J, with 10 bases between. This CDR3 spans 14 amino acids. Germline CDR1 KGHSH, CDR2 LQKENI. CDR3 in DNA: TGTGCCAGCTCGCGCCGGATGAGCAATCAGCCCCAGCATTTT. It encodes CASSRRMSNQPQHF.

This clonotype was observed at least ten times. V gene TRBV12-3 or TRBV12-4 combines with J gene TRBJ2-1; D perhaps matches TRBD2 (6 bases). The CDR3 sequence is 14 residues long. V was trimmed by 6 bases and J by 0 bases, leaving 9 bases between them. CDR3 loop: CASSPSDSYNEQFF. The CDR3, as DNA: TGTGCCAGCAGCCCTAGCGACTCCTACAATGAGCAGTTCTTC.

The chain combines TRBV19 with TRBJ2-3, with 10 positions matching TRBD1. Germline lookup yields CDR1 LNHDA and CDR2 SQIVND (reference sequence). Trimming removed 6 bases from V and 2 bases from J; junction bases left unmatched: 11. The CDR3 has 17 amino acids. The CDR3, as DNA: TGTGCCAGTAGCCCGTGGACGGGACAGGGGCACACAGATACGCAGTATTTT. It specifies CASSPWTGQGHTDTQYF.

This clonotype was observed a handful of times. The rearrangement joins TRBV29-1 to TRBJ1-2; 9 bases line up with TRBD1. V shed 7 bases, J shed 7 bases, and the junction held 10 bases outside the gene matches. The CDR3 totals 13 residues. In germline, CDR1 is SQVTM, CDR2 ANQGSEA. DNA of the CDR3: TGCAGCGCCGTACAGGGGGCGGCGGCTGGCTACACCTTC. Protein sequence: CSAVQGAAAGYTF. Based on the CDR3 plus reference TRBV29-1 and TRBJ1-2, the full variable domain is SAVISQKPSRDICQRGTSLTIQCQVDSQVTMMFWYRQQPGQSLTLIATANQGSEATYESGFVIDKFPISRPNLTFSTLTVSNMSPEDSSIYLCSAVQGAAAGYTFGSGTRLTVV.

This clonotype was picked up a small number of times. The rearrangement uses TRBV7-9 and TRBJ2-7; 12 positions match TRBD2. The CDR3 extends over 15 amino acids. Unmatched junction bases numbered 4, after V lost 5 bases and J lost 2 bases. The germline V gene encodes CDR1 SEHNR and CDR2 FQNEAQ (reference sequence). The chain's CDR3 is CASSLGLAGTYEQYF. CDR3 coding DNA: TGTGCCAGCAGCCTTGGACTAGCGGGGACCTACGAGCAGTACTTC.

The V and J genes are TRBV12-3 or TRBV12-4 and TRBJ2-5; D may be TRBD1 or TRBD2 (5 bases each). Trimming removed 1 base at V and 6 bases at J, with 15 bases between. This CDR3 contains 15 residues. The DNA for the CDR3 is TGTGCCAGCAGTTTAGAGCCAGGGAGAGCGAAGACCCAGTACTTC. As protein: CASSLEPGRAKTQYF.

In this sample, this clonotype turned up many times. The V call is TRBV30, the J call TRBJ2-5; D unresolved. This CDR3 has 12 amino acids. The V end lost 2 bases, the J end lost 9 bases, and 13 bases lay between the germline ends. The germline gives CDR1 GTSNPN, CDR2 SVGIG (reference sequence). In nucleotides, the CDR3 is TGTGCCTGGAGTCCCCCCCCTGCGGCCCAGTACTTC. Amino acids: CAWSPPPAAQYF.

Many counts were recorded for this clonotype. V usage is TRBV28 and J usage is TRBJ1-1; tentative D call: TRBD1 (5 bases). V dropped 2 bases and J dropped 11 bases, with 18 bases sitting between them. The CDR3 loop spans 14 amino acids. In germline, CDR1 is MDHEN, CDR2 SYDVKM. The CDR3: CASSLPPSRAGAFF. The DNA of the CDR3 is TGTGCCAGCAGTTTACCCCCCAGCCGGGCAGGGGCTTTCTTT.

This clonotype was counted many times. This chain uses TRBV20-1 with TRBJ2-2; 10 positions agree with TRBD2. The CDR3 is 15 residues long. Germline loops: CDR1 DFQATT, CDR2 SNEGSKA (reference sequence). With V trimmed by 3 bases and J by 5 bases, 6 bases remained unmatched. CDR3 nucleotide sequence: TGCAGTGCTAGGAAGCGGGGGGGATCAACCGGGGAGCTGTTTTTT. Its protein is CSARKRGGSTGELFF.

J is TRBJ2-6 and V is TRBV4-1; D is uncertain. V lost 6 bases to trimming and J lost 0 bases, with 21 bases between them. In germline, CDR1 is MGHRA, CDR2 YSYEKL. The CDR3 extends over 19 amino acids. The CDR3 here is CASRQTRADGVSGANVLTF. The CDR3 region has the DNA TGCGCCAGCAGACAAACTCGCGCGGACGGCGTCTCTGGGGCCAACGTCCTGACTTTC.

Ten or more counts support this clonotype. V and J are TRBV5-1 and TRBJ1-5; the D is unclear. The V gene's germline CDR1 is SGHRS and CDR2 YFSETQ. V gave up 1 base and J gave up 7 bases, with 9 bases separating them. The CDR3 spans 13 residues. CDR3 DNA: TGCGCCAGCAGCTTGTTAGGCGAACAGCCCCAGCATTTT. This encodes CASSLLGEQPQHF.

This clonotype has a count of ten or more. The V call is TRBV9, the J call TRBJ1-1; possible D gene TRBD1, 5 bases. Trimming left V 4 bases short and J 3 bases short, with 16 bases between. The CDR3 is made up of 15 amino acids. From germline, CDR1 is SGDLS and CDR2 YYNGEE. CDR3 sequence: CASSPWGSTDTEAFF. The CDR3 bases are TGTGCCAGCAGCCCCTGGGGCAGTACGGACACTGAAGCTTTCTTT.

This clonotype was observed a handful of times. J is TRBJ2-1 and V is TRBV24-1; perhaps TRBD2 as D (6 bases). The germline V and J ends were trimmed by 9 bases and 2 bases, with 13 bases remaining between them. The germline V gene has CDR1 KGHDR and CDR2 SFDVKD. The CDR3 consists of 14 residues. In DNA form, the CDR3 reads TGTGCCACCGGAGGGCGGGGACCCTACAATGAGCAGTTCTTC. Its translation is CATGGRGPYNEQFF.

This clonotype has ten or more counts. The chain links TRBV20-1 to TRBJ2-7, with TRBD2 matching over 7 bases. CDR3 length equals 14 residues. The V gene's germline CDR1 is DFQATT and CDR2 SNEGSKA (reference sequence). The junction had 7 bases not matched to a gene; V was cut back by 3 bases and J by 2 bases. CDR3 sequence reads: CSASWRESPYEQYF. CDR3 DNA: TGCAGTGCTAGTTGGCGGGAGAGCCCCTACGAGCAGTACTTC.

This clonotype was counted between two and nine times. J is TRBJ2-1 and V is TRBV24-1; 8 nucleotides agree with TRBD1. J gave up 5 bases and V 4 bases, and 12 bases lay outside the gene matches. Germline V gives CDR1 KGHDR, CDR2 SFDVKD. The CDR3 has 17 residues. For the CDR3, the DNA is TGTGCCACCAGTGACCCCCGACAGGGGCGCGGACACAATGAGCAGTTCTTC. Encoded protein: CATSDPRQGRGHNEQFF.

CDR3 nucleotide sequence: TGTGCCAGCAGCCCGACAGGGTACAATGAGCAGTTCTTC. As protein: CASSPTGYNEQFF. The genes are TRBV7-9 and TRBJ2-1; 7 positions agree with TRBD1. The CDR3 contains 13 residues. In germline, CDR1 is SEHNR, CDR2 FQNEAQ (reference sequence). Germline trimming cut 5 bases from V and 4 bases from J; bases unmatched to any gene: 2.

This clonotype occurred many times. The chain is built from TRBV7-9 and TRBJ2-3; 10 bases map to TRBD2. CDR3 size: 17 residues. J gave up 0 bases and V 4 bases, and 7 bases lay outside the gene matches. Germline values: CDR1 SEHNR, CDR2 FQNEAQ (reference sequence). CDR3 loop: CASSWGSSGGSTDTQYF. The CDR3, as DNA: TGTGCCAGCAGCTGGGGTTCTAGCGGGGGAAGCACAGATACGCAGTATTTT.

This clonotype was observed a handful of times. The chain has TRBV20-1 and TRBJ1-4, with TRBD1 as a possible D gene (5 bases). V was cut by 1 base and J by 12 bases, with 15 bases left in between. The CDR3 is made up of 13 amino acids. CDR1 and CDR2 from the germline V gene are DFQATT and SNEGSKA (reference sequence). The CDR3 bases are TGCAGTGCTAGAGGGAGGGACGATTTGGAACTGTTTTTT. Protein product: CSARGRDDLELFF.

There are many counts of this clonotype. V is TRBV9 and J is TRBJ2-1, with D unresolved. V lost 0 bases and J 5 bases, leaving 9 bases between the germline ends. Germline V gene lookup returns CDR1 SGDLS and CDR2 YYNGEE. The CDR3 is 14 amino acids. This chain's CDR3 is CASSVGGLDNEQFF. DNA for the CDR3: TGTGCCAGCAGCGTAGGTGGGCTCGACAATGAGCAGTTCTTC.

This clonotype was counted a few times. This chain connects TRBV20-1 to TRBJ2-3; 11 bases align to TRBD2. The germline CDR1 and CDR2 sequences are DFQATT and SNEGSKA (reference sequence). The V gene end was trimmed by 7 bases and the J gene end by 1 base; junction bases not matched to a gene: 4. CDR3 length: 14 residues. This chain's CDR3 is CSGSGGDGTDTQYF. CDR3 DNA sequence: TGCAGTGGTAGCGGGGGGGACGGCACAGATACGCAGTATTTT.

This clonotype was detected many times. The chain uses TRBV6-2 or TRBV6-3 and TRBJ2-7; TRBD1 might be the D (6 bases). The V end was cut by 2 bases, the J end by 6 bases, with 17 bases between. The CDR3 is made up of 15 amino acids. The V gene's germline CDR1 is MNHEY and CDR2 SVGEGT. This chain's CDR3 is CASSYPTDRKGEQYF. The CDR3 bases are TGTGCCAGCAGTTACCCTACAGACAGGAAGGGCGAGCAGTACTTC.